The 31 T cell receptor beta chains presented below share a single source sample, sequenced in a study of circulating and synovial CD4+ cells in juvenile arthritis. TCRdb's table, derived via immunoSEQ multiplex PCR, lists solely in-frame clones and lacks some. The sample lists about 34,000 clones; about 95% were seen once. The sample comprised CD4+ T cells from blood. The receptor set was obtained from a human donor with juvenile idiopathic arthritis.

This clone was recorded only once. The rearrangement uses TRBV18 and TRBJ2-7; no clear D. The ends were cut back, 3 bases at V and 5 bases at J, with 8 bases in the middle. The CDR3 extends over 12 amino acids. Germline V gene data show CDR1 as KGHSH and CDR2 as LQKENI. CDR3 region: CASSPTRDEQYF. The CDR3 DNA reads as TGTGCCAGCTCACCGACCCGGGACGAGCAGTACTTC. The full variable domain, in which reference TRBV18 and TRBJ2-7 provide the parts outside the CDR3, is NAGVMQNPRHLVRRRGQEARLRCSPMKGHSHVYWYRQLPEEGLKFMVYLQKENIIDESGMPKERFSAEFPKEGPSILRIQQVVRGDSAAYFCASSPTRDEQYFGPGTRLTVT.

V is TRBV7-9 and J is TRBJ2-5; a possible D gene is TRBD2 (5 bases). Germline CDR1 SEHNR, CDR2 FQNEAQ (reference sequence). The CDR3 consists of 14 residues. V lost 5 bases to trimming and J lost 4 bases, with 14 bases between them. CDR3 bases: TGTGCCAGCAGCCACCGGGGAGTTAGAGAGACCCAGTACTTC. Protein product: CASSHRGVRETQYF.

The chain is built from TRBV9 and TRBJ1-1; D remains unclear. The CDR3 has 12 amino acids. With 2 bases removed from V and 10 bases from J, the gap between germline ends came to 12 bases. Germline V CDR1 and CDR2: SGDLS, YYNGEE. The CDR3 spells CASSVTAEGAFF. The CDR3 coding sequence is TGTGCCAGCAGCGTCACAGCCGAGGGAGCTTTCTTT.

The V and J genes are TRBV18 and TRBJ1-1; 7 bases match TRBD1. This CDR3 is built from 16 residues. Germline values: CDR1 KGHSH, CDR2 LQKENI. Trimming at V came to 3 bases and at J to 1 base, leaving 8 bases not matched to a gene. The CDR3 DNA reads TGTGCCAGCTCACCCCGACAGGGAAATAAGAACACTGAAGCTTTCTTT. Amino acid sequence: CASSPRQGNKNTEAFF.

CDR3 loop: CASRPGQRTGELFF. The CDR3 bases are TGTGCCAGTAGACCGGGACAAAGAACCGGGGAGCTGTTTTTT. The chain is built from TRBV19 and TRBJ2-2, with a tentative D call TRBD1 (6 bases). The CDR3 runs 14 residues. CDR1 and CDR2 from the germline V gene are LNHDA and SQIVND (reference sequence). V was cut by 6 bases and J by 5 bases, with 13 bases left in between.

This rearrangement joins TRBV27 to TRBJ2-7, with D perhaps matching TRBD2 (5 bases). Trimming took off 6 bases at V and 2 bases at J, with 11 bases between the two ends. Per the germline V gene, CDR1 is MNHEY and CDR2 is SMNVEV (reference sequence). The CDR3 contains 13 residues. CDR3 nucleotides: TGTGCCAGCAGCTCGGACGGGACCTACGAGCAGTACTTC. Its translation is CASSSDGTYEQYF.

On this clone: This CDR3 is also generated by other DNA sequences in the sample. The J gene is TRBJ1-1, the V gene TRBV28, with 9 bases fitting TRBD1. Germline CDR1 reads MDHEN; CDR2 reads SYDVKM. This CDR3 comprises 16 residues. V shed 4 bases, J shed 6 bases, and the junction held 12 bases outside the gene matches. The CDR3 DNA reads TGTGCCAGCAGTTCCCCACCCCTGACAGGGGGGCCTGAAGCTTTCTTT. Residues: CASSSPPLTGGPEAFF.

This clone has a handful of counts. The chain carries TRBV5-1 and TRBJ1-1, with D unresolved. Trimming took 0 bases from V and 1 from J, leaving 4 bases between them. Germline V gene lookup returns CDR1 SGHRS and CDR2 YFSETQ. The CDR3 is 13 residues long. The CDR3 region is CASSLDRNTEAFF. The CDR3 DNA sequence: TGCGCCAGCAGCTTGGACAGGAACACTGAAGCTTTCTTT.

The rearrangement joins TRBV28 to TRBJ1-1; 7 bases are a match to TRBD1. CDR1 is MDHEN and CDR2 is SYDVKM in the germline V gene. There are 18 residues in the CDR3. V lost 0 bases and J lost 5; bases outside the gene matches: 15. This CDR3 is CASSLWRSQGGRETEAFF. CDR3 DNA: TGTGCCAGCAGTTTATGGAGGTCTCAGGGGGGTCGAGAAACTGAAGCTTTCTTT. The full variable domain, with the rest looked up from reference TRBV28 and TRBJ1-1, is DVKVTQSSRYLVKRTGEKVFLECVQDMDHENMFWYRQDPGLGLRLIYFSYDVKMKEKGDIPEGYSVSREKKERFSLILESASTNQTSMYLCASSLWRSQGGRETEAFFGQGTRLTVV.

The chain combines TRBV6-1 with TRBJ1-2, with no clear D. The CDR3 length is 12 residues. Trimming took off 2 bases at V and 5 bases at J, with 6 bases between the two ends. In germline, CDR1 is MNHNS, CDR2 SASEGT. DNA for the CDR3: TGTGCCAGCAGTGAAAGAGGGTATGGCTACACCTTC. This codes for CASSERGYGYTF.

The V call is TRBV23-1, the J call TRBJ1-4, with D tentatively TRBD1 (5 bases). TRBV23-1 belongs to the ORF category, with a function that is uncertain. Between the trimmed V and J ends, which lost 3 bases and 5 bases, there was a span of 13 bases. There are 15 residues in the CDR3. This CDR3 is CASSQRQPKNEKLFF. The DNA of the CDR3 is TGCGCCAGCAGTCAGAGACAGCCAAAAAATGAAAAACTGTTTTTT.

The chain recombines TRBV6-6 with TRBJ1-5, with 7 nucleotides matching TRBD1. Germline V gene data show CDR1 as MNHNY and CDR2 as SVGAGI (reference sequence). This CDR3 has 15 amino acids. With 6 bases clipped from V and 0 bases from J, the junction kept 5 bases outside the gene matches. The CDR3: CASRVGQHSNQPQHF. The DNA for the CDR3 is TGTGCCAGCAGAGTGGGACAGCATAGCAATCAGCCCCAGCATTTT.

This chain uses TRBV6-5 with TRBJ1-3; the D is unclear. CDR3 size: 16 residues. Per germline, CDR1 MNHEY and CDR2 SVGAGI. V lost 4 bases and J 0 bases, leaving 13 bases between the germline ends. This CDR3 reads CASSSNIGLSGNTIYF. In nucleotides, the CDR3 is TGTGCCAGCAGTTCGAATATCGGTCTCTCTGGAAACACCATATATTTT.

This sequence joins TRBV9 and TRBJ2-7, with TRBD2 matching over 15 bases. Germline CDR1 and CDR2: SGDLS and YYNGEE. Unmatched junction bases numbered 1, after V lost 0 bases and J lost 0 bases. This CDR3 is built from 17 residues. CDR3: CASSVGGLAGGSYEQYF. CDR3 nucleotides: TGTGCCAGCAGCGTAGGGGGACTAGCGGGGGGCTCCTACGAGCAGTACTTC.

The rearrangement links TRBV6-6 to TRBJ1-2; 11 positions agree with TRBD1. The V gene's germline CDR1 is MNHNY and CDR2 SVGAGI (reference sequence). The V segment lost 2 bases and the J segment 0 bases; nucleotides outside the gene matches: 2. The CDR3 totals 16 residues. The CDR3 DNA follows: TGTGCCAGCAGTTACAGGGACAGGGGGACTAACTATGGCTACACCTTC. It specifies CASSYRDRGTNYGYTF.

The J gene is TRBJ2-7, the V gene TRBV2; possibly TRBD2 for D (5 bases). CDR3 size: 12 residues. Trimming left V 8 bases short and J 2 bases short, with 10 bases between. Germline CDR1 reads SNHLY; CDR2 reads FYNNEI. The CDR3 reads CASVSGTYEQYF. The CDR3 nucleotides are TGTGCCAGCGTCTCCGGGACCTACGAGCAGTACTTC.

The chain uses TRBV4-2 and TRBJ2-1; TRBD2 aligns across 7 bases. With V trimmed by 7 bases and J by 10 bases, 25 bases remained unmatched. Germline loops: CDR1 LGHNA, CDR2 YNFKEQ. This CDR3 spans 18 amino acids. The CDR3 is CASKRLDGGKDTGREQFF. CDR3 coding DNA: TGTGCCAGCAAAAGATTAGACGGGGGGAAGGACACAGGAAGAGAGCAGTTCTTC.

The chain couples TRBV20-1 to TRBJ2-3; D not resolved. This CDR3 is 11 amino acids long. Trimming cost V 6 bases and J 2 bases, with 6 bases left between them. CDR1 and CDR2 from the germline V gene are DFQATT and SNEGSKA (reference sequence). CDR3 residues: CSAYTTDTQYF. As DNA, the CDR3 is TGCAGTGCCTATACCACAGATACGCAGTATTTT.

This chain joins TRBV18 and TRBJ1-2; perhaps TRBD1 as D (6 bases). The CDR3 spans 14 residues. Germline CDR1 reads KGHSH; CDR2 reads LQKENI. The V and J ends lost 2 bases and 5 bases respectively, with 12 bases between them. CDR3 protein: CASSPEGHGYGYTF. CDR3 DNA: TGTGCCAGCTCACCAGAGGGACATGGATATGGCTACACCTTC.

The J gene is TRBJ2-7, the V gene TRBV5-4; 8 bases fit TRBD1. Germline CDR1 reads SGHNT; CDR2 reads YYREEE (reference sequence). The CDR3 length is 14 residues. Trimming cost V 4 bases and J 5 bases; bases outside gene matches: 8. The CDR3 loop is CASSPPGQADEQYF. The CDR3, as DNA: TGTGCCAGCAGCCCTCCGGGACAGGCCGACGAGCAGTACTTC.

The chain has TRBV27 and TRBJ1-1; TRBD1 aligns across 7 bases. V trimming: 3 bases; J trimming: 0 bases; junction bases outside the gene matches: 10. This CDR3 spans 17 amino acids. CDR1 is MNHEY and CDR2 is SMNVEV in the germline V gene (reference sequence). CDR3 nucleotides: TGTGCCAGCAGTTTTAGATGGACAGGTCCTATGAACACTGAAGCTTTCTTT. This translates into CASSFRWTGPMNTEAFF.

A single count supports this clone. The chain has TRBV5-1 and TRBJ1-1, with TRBD1 identical over 8 bases. J was trimmed by 4 bases and V by 4 bases; bases with no gene match: 9. CDR1 and CDR2 from the germline V gene are SGHRS and YFSETQ. The CDR3 is 15 residues long. Here the CDR3 DNA reads TGCGCCAGCAGCGTCCCGCAGGGGGCGTTCACTGAAGCTTTCTTT. Its translation: CASSVPQGAFTEAFF.

The gene calls are TRBV7-3 and TRBJ2-2; D is perhaps TRBD1 (5 bases). Trimming took 5 bases from V and 3 from J, leaving 10 bases between them. Per the germline V gene, CDR1 is SGHTA and CDR2 is FQGTGA. There are 14 residues in the CDR3. CDR3 sequence (DNA): TGTGCCAGCAGCCAGGGTTACGACACCGGGGAGCTGTTTTTT. It translates to CASSQGYDTGELFF.

The rearrangement links TRBV7-9 to TRBJ1-3; D might be TRBD1 (5 bases). The germline CDR1 and CDR2 sequences are SEHNR and FQNEAQ (reference sequence). The CDR3 consists of 17 residues. V dropped 0 bases and J dropped 0 bases, with 12 bases sitting between them. This CDR3 is CASSLALGPSSGNTIYF. The CDR3 coding sequence is TGTGCCAGCAGCTTAGCGCTGGGGCCCAGCTCTGGAAACACCATATATTTT.

The V call is TRBV6-6, the J call TRBJ2-5, with 10 bases lining up with TRBD1. Per germline, CDR1 MNHNY and CDR2 SVGAGI (reference sequence). Germline trimming cut 4 bases from V and 4 bases from J; bases unmatched to any gene: 3. This CDR3 is 14 amino acids long. CDR3 in amino acids: CASSFRDRGETQYF. The CDR3 nucleotides read TGTGCCAGCAGTTTCCGGGACAGGGGAGAGACCCAGTACTTC.

This CDR3 reads CASSQALGRGNEKLFF. DNA for the CDR3: TGTGCCAGCAGCCAAGCCCTGGGGAGGGGAAATGAAAAACTGTTTTTT. The J gene is TRBJ1-4, the V gene TRBV4-2, with D tentatively TRBD1 (5 bases). In germline, CDR1 is LGHNA, CDR2 YNFKEQ. The ends were cut back, 1 base at V and 5 bases at J, with 14 bases in the middle. CDR3 length: 16 amino acids.

This chain uses TRBV28 with TRBJ1-2; D gene uncertain. Per germline, CDR1 MDHEN and CDR2 SYDVKM. This CDR3 has 12 residues. The CDR3 loop is CAALRGSYGYTF. CDR3 nucleotides: TGTGCAGCCCTTCGGGGATCCTATGGCTACACCTTC.

CDR3: CASRRTEDQPQHF. For the CDR3, the DNA is TGTGCCAGCAGGAGGACAGAAGATCAGCCCCAGCATTTT. The chain employs TRBV6-5 and TRBJ1-5; possible D gene TRBD1, 6 bases. Deletions cut 6 bases from V and 5 bases from J, with 11 bases between. Germline V lookup: CDR1 MNHEY, CDR2 SVGAGI. The CDR3 is made up of 13 amino acids.

The chain is built from TRBV30 and TRBJ2-7; the match to TRBD2 covers 7 bases. CDR1 and CDR2 from the germline V gene are GTSNPN and SVGIG (reference sequence). The V segment lost 4 bases and the J segment 2 bases; nucleotides outside the gene matches: 8. CDR3 length: 14 amino acids. The CDR3, as DNA: TGTGCCTGGACCCTTGGGGGGGGGACCTACGAGCAGTACTTC. Its protein product is CAWTLGGGTYEQYF.

The chain joins TRBV7-2 to TRBJ2-7; the D gene is possibly TRBD2 (6 bases). The CDR3 runs to 14 residues. The germline V gene has CDR1 SGHTA and CDR2 FQGNSA. Trimming stripped 6 bases from V and 4 bases from J, with 16 bases between. CDR3 nucleotide sequence: TGTGCCAGCAGAACCCCGAACGGGGGTTACGAGCAGTACTTC. Translated: CASRTPNGGYEQYF.

Notes on this clone: Relative to the germline gene, one junction end is altered; a read error may explain this. The chain couples TRBV27 to TRBJ1-4, with no clear D. This CDR3 is built from 15 residues. The germline gives CDR1 MNHEY, CDR2 SMNVEV (reference sequence). CDR3 protein: CASTEKPGNNEKPFF. In nucleotides, the CDR3 is TGTGCCAGCACGGAGAAGCCCGGGAATAATGAAAAACCGTTTTTT.